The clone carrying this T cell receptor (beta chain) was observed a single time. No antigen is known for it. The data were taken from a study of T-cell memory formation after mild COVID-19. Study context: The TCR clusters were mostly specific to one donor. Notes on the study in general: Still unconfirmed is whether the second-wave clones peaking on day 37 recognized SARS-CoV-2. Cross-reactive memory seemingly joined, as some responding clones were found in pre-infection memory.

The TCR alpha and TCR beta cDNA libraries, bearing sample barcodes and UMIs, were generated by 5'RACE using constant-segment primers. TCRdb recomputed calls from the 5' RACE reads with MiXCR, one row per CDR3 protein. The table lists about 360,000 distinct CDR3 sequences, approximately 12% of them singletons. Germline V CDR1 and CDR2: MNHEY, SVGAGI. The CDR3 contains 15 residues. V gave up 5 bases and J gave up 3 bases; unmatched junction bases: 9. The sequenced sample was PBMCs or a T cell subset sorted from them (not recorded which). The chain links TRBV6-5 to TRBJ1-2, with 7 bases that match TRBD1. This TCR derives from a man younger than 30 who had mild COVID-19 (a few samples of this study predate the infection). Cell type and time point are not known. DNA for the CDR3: TGTGCCAGCAGTGACCGACAGGGTTTAGACTATGGCTACACCTTC. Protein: CASSDRQGLDYGYTF.